This T cell receptor beta chain was recorded in a study of neurological immune-mediated disorders. Whole-study results and caveats: The absence of any CDR3 amino acid sequence shared by expanded clones across subjects suggests that repertoires were private in all groups. Patients with HTLV-1-associated myelopathy had the highest level of TCR clonal expansion, whereas patients with multiple sclerosis had the lowest level, falling beneath the level found in healthy controls.

This clonotype showed up many times. The antigen is unknown. CDR1 is MDHEN and CDR2 is SYDVKM in the germline V gene. The CDR3 extends over 11 amino acids. Trimming shortened V by 3 bases and J by 5 bases, and 3 bases separated the two germline ends. The authors produced cDNA by 5'RACE using 10-nucleotide random UMIs. TCRdb used MiXCR to reprocess the 5' RACE reads, holding one entry per CDR3 protein. The sample has about 50,000 distinct CDR3 sequences; approximately 10% are singletons. The V call is TRBV28, the J call TRBJ2-3; no reliable D call. The source material was PBMCs. The sequence derives from a man in his sixties or seventies with HTLV-1-associated myelopathy (HAM/TSP). CDR3 sequence: CASSFLDTQYF. CDR3 sequence (DNA): TGTGCCAGCAGTTTTCTAGATACGCAGTATTTT.